The entry that follows covers one TCR beta chain sequence. This CDR3 is also generated by other DNA sequences in the sample. Assay used: immunoSEQ multiplex PCR; TCRdb lists only in-frame clones, some missing. The sample contains over 400,000 clones, 80% to 90% of which appear only once. Trimming left V 3 bases short and J 0 bases short, with 6 bases between. From germline, CDR1 is SQVTM and CDR2 ANQGSEA. The CDR3 has 13 residues. The sample belongs to a study of blood T cell repertoires in COVID-19. For the study at large: Samples came from the United States, Italy and Spain, spanning acute and convalescent COVID-19. PBMCs, B-cell-depleted T cells, or T cells were the source of the cDNA or gDNA that made up the material.

The TCR sequence derives from a human donor in a cohort sampled during active COVID-19. The sample comprised peripheral blood. This chain connects TRBV29-1 to TRBJ2-1; D unresolved. CDR3 bases: TGCAGCGTTGAGACTTACTCCTACAATGAGCAGTTCTTC. Translated, it gives CSVETYSYNEQFF.